The 12 T cell receptor beta chains below come from one sample, sequenced in a study of shared clonotypes between healthy human individuals. The method was immunoSEQ multiplex PCR; TCRdb's version includes in-frame clones alone and lacks a portion of them. This sample has 2 million to 2.5 million clones, with just over 90% found just once. Specimen: naive CD4+ T cells from PBMCs. Subset: CD45RA+ positively selected. These receptors were obtained from a young man in good health. Some clones in this sample may be carry-over from other donors' samples.

The CDR3 reads CASRAGQGYGYTF. The CDR3 coding sequence is TGTGCCAGCAGGGCAGGACAGGGCTATGGCTACACCTTC. This rearrangement joins TRBV25-1 to TRBJ1-2, with 8 bases matching TRBD1. V was clipped by 6 bases and J by 4 bases; unmatched bases: 4. Germline CDR1 and CDR2: MGHDK and SYGVNS. This CDR3 contains 13 residues.

The rearrangement links TRBV7-2 to TRBJ2-3; 13 bases are a match to TRBD2. With 1 base clipped from V and 1 base from J, the junction kept 2 bases outside the gene matches. Germline loops: CDR1 SGHTA, CDR2 FQGNSA. The CDR3 runs to 17 residues. CDR3 DNA: TGTGCCAGCAGCTTAGAGGGACTAGCGGGACGCACAGATACGCAGTATTTT. It specifies CASSLEGLAGRTDTQYF.

A remark on this clone: Other DNA sequences within the sample encode an identical CDR3. This sequence joins TRBV7-3 and TRBJ2-2; 9 nucleotides agree with TRBD1. The CDR3 consists of 15 residues. The J segment lost 5 bases and the V segment lost 4 bases, leaving 5 bases of the junction unmatched. CDR1 and CDR2 from the germline V gene are SGHTA and FQGTGA. In DNA, the CDR3 is TGTGCCAGCAGCTCGACAGGGGGAAATACCGGGGAGCTGTTTTTT. Amino acid sequence: CASSSTGGNTGELFF.

V usage is TRBV5-1 and J usage is TRBJ2-7; D gene ambiguous. Trimming removed 0 bases from V and 2 bases from J, with 9 bases in between. The CDR3 contains 14 residues. Germline values: CDR1 SGHRS, CDR2 YFSETQ. The CDR3 sequence: CASSLDSRTYEQYF. As DNA, the CDR3 is TGCGCCAGCAGCTTGGATTCCAGGACCTACGAGCAGTACTTC.

This clone was observed a handful of times. Other DNA sequences from this sample encode an identical CDR3 as well. This chain connects TRBV25-1 to TRBJ1-1; D uncertain. Trimming stripped 3 bases from V and 1 base from J, with 6 bases between. Germline V CDR1 and CDR2: MGHDK, SYGVNS. The CDR3 consists of 13 residues. The DNA for the CDR3 is TGTGCCAGCAGTGACGGAGCGAACACTGAAGCTTTCTTT. Its translation: CASSDGANTEAFF.

The chain carries TRBV7-2 and TRBJ1-1; 9 nucleotides line up with TRBD1. The CDR3 is 13 amino acids. Trimming took 4 bases from V and 5 from J; bases not matched to a gene: 2. Looked up from germline, CDR1 is SGHTA and CDR2 is FQGNSA. As DNA, the CDR3 is TGTGCCAGCAGCTATGACAGGGGGACTGAAGCTTTCTTT. Translating it yields CASSYDRGTEAFF.

The chain uses TRBV28 and TRBJ2-7; D is possibly TRBD1 or TRBD2 (5 bases each). The V end was cut by 3 bases, the J end by 6 bases, with 30 bases between. The germline gives CDR1 MDHEN, CDR2 SYDVKM. This CDR3 spans 19 amino acids. The CDR3 spells CASSFPLDRRGAPNVEQYF. The CDR3 DNA follows: TGTGCCAGCAGTTTCCCTCTAGACAGAAGGGGAGCCCCAAATGTCGAGCAGTACTTC.

The chain joins TRBV28 to TRBJ1-5, with 9 nucleotides matching TRBD1. The CDR3 contains 12 residues. Germline CDR1 reads MDHEN; CDR2 reads SYDVKM. Trimming at V came to 5 bases and at J to 10 bases, leaving 3 bases not matched to a gene. The CDR3 protein is CASSGQGYPQHF. The CDR3 bases are TGTGCCAGCAGTGGACAGGGGTACCCCCAGCATTTT.

The gene calls are TRBV15 and TRBJ2-7, with TRBD1 as a possible D gene (6 bases). V was pared by 2 bases and J by 3 bases, with 17 bases between. The CDR3 runs to 16 residues. Germline loops: CDR1 LNHNV, CDR2 YYDKDF (reference sequence). DNA of the CDR3: TGTGCCACCAGCAGACGTTCCGGGACACTTAACTACGAGCAGTACTTC. Its translation is CATSRRSGTLNYEQYF.

The CDR3 bases are TGTGCCAGCAGCTTAGGCTCTCGGGGACTTTCCTACGAGCAGTACTTC. Amino acid sequence: CASSLGSRGLSYEQYF. The rearrangement links TRBV7-6 to TRBJ2-7, with TRBD2 as a possible D gene (6 bases). The V gene lost 1 base and the J gene lost 1 base, with 14 bases spanning the gap. CDR3 length: 16 residues. Germline assignment: CDR1 SGHVS and CDR2 FNYEAQ.

J is TRBJ2-1 and V is TRBV6-6; maybe TRBD2 (5 bases). Trimming removed 8 bases at V and 9 bases at J, with 11 bases between. Germline V gene data show CDR1 as MNHNY and CDR2 as SVGAGI (reference sequence). The CDR3 contains 11 residues. The CDR3 coding sequence is TGTGCCAGCCGGCTGGGGAGTGAGCAGTTCTTC. This gives the protein CASRLGSEQFF.

This chain connects TRBV2 to TRBJ2-7; D gene ambiguous. The germline V gene has CDR1 SNHLY and CDR2 FYNNEI. The CDR3 is 13 residues long. The V end was cut by 4 bases, the J end by 6 bases, with 13 bases between. Here the CDR3 DNA reads TGTGCCAGCAGTGGCCATTCCTCGGGCGAGCAGTACTTC. Amino acids: CASSGHSSGEQYF.